This TCR beta chain was sequenced during a study of T cell changes during pregnancy in multiple sclerosis. The data were produced by immunoSEQ multiplex PCR, yet TCRdb's version contains in-frame clones alone and is incomplete. Of 70,000 to 80,000 clones listed, about 88% are singletons. Germline CDR1 GTSNPN, CDR2 SVGIG (reference sequence). This CDR3 comprises 14 residues. Trimming removed 0 bases from V and 4 bases from J, with 7 bases in between. This TCR was sampled from a female donor with multiple sclerosis, enrolled in a pregnancy study. The chain recombines TRBV30 with TRBJ2-6; D call uncertain. Sequencing used peripheral blood, obtained before pregnancy. The CDR3 DNA follows: TGTGCCTGGAGTGTACTCGCCGGGGCCAACGTCCTGACTTTC. This encodes CAWSVLAGANVLTF.